This TCR beta chain was documented in a study of cytomegalovirus exposure and HLA in healthy donors. Study information: Among the 300 to 500 donors who were genotyped, over 70% fell in the genetic ancestry cluster that is associated with self-reported Caucasian donors. Regarding the study as a whole: Most likely, a cluster of highly shared sequence variants arose as a sequencing artifact.

Germline lookup yields CDR1 SGHVS and CDR2 FQNEAQ. After removal of 3 bases from V and 3 bases from J, the junction contained 17 bases not matched to a gene. The CDR3 has 18 amino acids. About this clone itself: Its antigen is unknown.

A multiplex PCR was run with 60 Vbeta primers and 13 Jbeta primers. Profiled with immunoSEQ multiplex PCR; TCRdb holds only in-frame clones, not every one. The profile shows some 130,000 clones, roughly 72% of them singletons. The sample was PBMCs. The chain has TRBV7-8 and TRBJ2-7; 7 nucleotides line up with TRBD2. This clonotype originated in a male donor in good health and CMV-seronegative. CDR3 sequence reads: CASSFGSGAQGARYEQYF. Written as DNA, the CDR3 is TGTGCCAGCAGCTTCGGAAGCGGGGCTCAGGGCGCGCGCTACGAGCAGTACTTC.